This TCR beta chain was captured in a study of cytomegalovirus exposure and HLA in healthy donors. Whole-study context: Later, an analysis reported that the 120 or so validation repertoires had used the same platform as the approximately 680 first-cohort repertoires. Points from the study as a whole: A list of around 150 TCR beta chains associated with cytomegalovirus was given. Rarity held for most TCR sequences, but there were some public TCRs that occurred in many donors. In vitro confirmation showed three CMV-associated chains to be CMV antigen specific.

Here immunoSEQ multiplex PCR was the method, and the copy in TCRdb shows in-frame clones only, minus some. The data contain over 90,000 clones, approximately 95% of them singletons. To note about this clone: Its antigen remains unknown.

Unmatched junction bases numbered 6, after V lost 1 base and J lost 5 bases. The CDR3 has 16 amino acids. The germline CDR1 and CDR2 sequences are SGHTA and FQGTGA. The sample consisted of PBMCs. This clonotype originated in a young woman in good health and CMV-seronegative. The V gene is TRBV7-3, the J gene TRBJ2-1; 9 bases map to TRBD1. The CDR3 DNA is TGTGCCAGCAGCTTAAACTCTGGGACAGGGAACAATGAGCAGTTCTTC. Translated, it gives CASSLNSGTGNNEQFF.